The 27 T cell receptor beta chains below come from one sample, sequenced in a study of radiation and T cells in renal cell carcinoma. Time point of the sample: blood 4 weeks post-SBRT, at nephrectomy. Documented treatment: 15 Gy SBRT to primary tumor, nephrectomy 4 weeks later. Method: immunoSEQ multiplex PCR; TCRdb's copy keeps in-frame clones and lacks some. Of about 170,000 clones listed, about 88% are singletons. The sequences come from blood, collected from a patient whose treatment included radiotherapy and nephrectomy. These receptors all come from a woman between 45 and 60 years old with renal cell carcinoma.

This CDR3 reads CASRPNRESGSPLHF. Written as DNA, the CDR3 is TGTGCCAGCAGGCCCAACAGGGAGAGTGGATCACCCCTCCACTTT. The chain carries TRBV2 and TRBJ1-6, with D possibly matching TRBD1 (6 bases). Trimming took off 6 bases at V and 10 bases at J, with 19 bases between the two ends. Germline V CDR1 and CDR2: SNHLY, FYNNEI. The CDR3 totals 15 residues.

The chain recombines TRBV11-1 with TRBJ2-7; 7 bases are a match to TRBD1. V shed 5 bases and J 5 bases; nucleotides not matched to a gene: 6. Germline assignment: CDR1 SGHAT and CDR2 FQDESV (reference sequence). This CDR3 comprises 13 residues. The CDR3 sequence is CASSHFGQDEQYF. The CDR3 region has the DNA TGTGCCAGCAGCCACTTCGGACAGGACGAGCAGTACTTC. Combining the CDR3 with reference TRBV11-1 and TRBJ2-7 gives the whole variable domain EAEVAQSPRYKITEKSQAVAFWCDPISGHATLYWYRQILGQGPELLVQFQDESVVDDSQLPKDRFSAERLKGVDSTLKIQPAELGDSAMYLCASSHFGQDEQYFGPGTRLTVT.

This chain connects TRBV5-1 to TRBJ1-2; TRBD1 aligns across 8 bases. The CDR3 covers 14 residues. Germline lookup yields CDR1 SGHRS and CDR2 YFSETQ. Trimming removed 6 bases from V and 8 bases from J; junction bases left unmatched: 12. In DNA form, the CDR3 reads TGCGCCAGCACCCCACAGGGGGGGACGACGGGCTACACCTTC. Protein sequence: CASTPQGGTTGYTF.

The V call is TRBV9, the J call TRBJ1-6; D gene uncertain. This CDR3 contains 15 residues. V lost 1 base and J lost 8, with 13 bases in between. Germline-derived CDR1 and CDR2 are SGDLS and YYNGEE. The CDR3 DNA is TGTGCCAGCAGCGTAAATCCTATTCTTGATTCACCCCTCCACTTT. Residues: CASSVNPILDSPLHF. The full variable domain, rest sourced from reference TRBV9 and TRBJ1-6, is DSGVTQTPKHLITATGQRVTLRCSPRSGDLSVYWYQQSLDQGLQFLIQYYNGEERAKGNILERFSAQQFPDLHSELNLSSLELGDSALYFCASSVNPILDSPLHFGNGTRLTVT.

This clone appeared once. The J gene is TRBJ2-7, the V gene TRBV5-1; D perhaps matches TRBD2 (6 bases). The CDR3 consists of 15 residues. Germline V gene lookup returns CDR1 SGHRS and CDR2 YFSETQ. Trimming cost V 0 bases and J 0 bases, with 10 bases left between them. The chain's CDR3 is CASSLDGGSSYEQYF. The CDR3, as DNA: TGCGCCAGCAGCTTGGACGGGGGAAGCTCCTACGAGCAGTACTTC.

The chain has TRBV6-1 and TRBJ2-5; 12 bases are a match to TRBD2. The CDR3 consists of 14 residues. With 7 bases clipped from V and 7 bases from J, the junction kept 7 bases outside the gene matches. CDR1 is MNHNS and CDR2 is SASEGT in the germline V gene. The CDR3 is CASNQLAGGWTQYF. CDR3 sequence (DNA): TGTGCCAGCAATCAACTAGCGGGGGGTTGGACCCAGTACTTC.

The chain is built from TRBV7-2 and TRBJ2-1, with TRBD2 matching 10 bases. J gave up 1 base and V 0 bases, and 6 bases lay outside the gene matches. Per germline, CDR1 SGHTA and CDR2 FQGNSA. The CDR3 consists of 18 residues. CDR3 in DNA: TGTGCCAGCAGCTTAGCCCCCACTAGCGGGGCATCCTACAATGAGCAGTTCTTC. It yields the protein CASSLAPTSGASYNEQFF.

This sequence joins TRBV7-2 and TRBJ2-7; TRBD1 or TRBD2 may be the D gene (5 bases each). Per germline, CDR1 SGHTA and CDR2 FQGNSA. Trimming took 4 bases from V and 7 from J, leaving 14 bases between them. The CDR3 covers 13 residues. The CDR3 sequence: CASSSRDGREQYF. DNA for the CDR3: TGTGCCAGCAGCTCCAGGGACGGGCGGGAGCAGTACTTC.

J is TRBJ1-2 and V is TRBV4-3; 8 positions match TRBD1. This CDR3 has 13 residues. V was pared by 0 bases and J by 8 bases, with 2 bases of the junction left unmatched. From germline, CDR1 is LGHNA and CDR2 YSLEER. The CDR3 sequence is CASSQDRGLGYTF. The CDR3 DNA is TGCGCCAGCAGCCAAGACAGGGGGCTCGGCTACACCTTC.

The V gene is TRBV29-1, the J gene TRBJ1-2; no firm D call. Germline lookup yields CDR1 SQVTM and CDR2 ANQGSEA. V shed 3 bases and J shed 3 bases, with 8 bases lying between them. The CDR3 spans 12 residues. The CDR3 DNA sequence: TGCAGCGTTGAGGTTGCGGACTATGGCTACACCTTC. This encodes CSVEVADYGYTF. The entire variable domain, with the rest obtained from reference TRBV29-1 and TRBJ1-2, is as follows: SAVISQKPSRDICQRGTSLTIQCQVDSQVTMMFWYRQQPGQSLTLIATANQGSEATYESGFVIDKFPISRPNLTFSTLTVSNMSPEDSSIYLCSVEVADYGYTFGSGTRLTVV.

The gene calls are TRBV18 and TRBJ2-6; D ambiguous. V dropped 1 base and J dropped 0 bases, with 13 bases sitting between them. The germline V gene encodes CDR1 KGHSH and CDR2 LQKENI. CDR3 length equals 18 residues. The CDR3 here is CASSPLLRFFSGANVLTF. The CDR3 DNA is TGTGCCAGCTCACCACTGCTTAGGTTCTTCTCTGGGGCCAACGTCCTGACTTTC. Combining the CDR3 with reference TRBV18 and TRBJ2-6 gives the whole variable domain NAGVMQNPRHLVRRRGQEARLRCSPMKGHSHVYWYRQLPEEGLKFMVYLQKENIIDESGMPKERFSAEFPKEGPSILRIQQVVRGDSAAYFCASSPLLRFFSGANVLTFGAGSRLTVL.

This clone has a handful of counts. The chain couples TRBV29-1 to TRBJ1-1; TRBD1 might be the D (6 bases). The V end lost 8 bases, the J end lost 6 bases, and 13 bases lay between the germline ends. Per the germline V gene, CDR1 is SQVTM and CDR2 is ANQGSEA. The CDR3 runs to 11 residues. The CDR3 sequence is CSLHEGAEAFF. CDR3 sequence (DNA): TGCAGCCTGCACGAGGGGGCTGAAGCTTTCTTT.

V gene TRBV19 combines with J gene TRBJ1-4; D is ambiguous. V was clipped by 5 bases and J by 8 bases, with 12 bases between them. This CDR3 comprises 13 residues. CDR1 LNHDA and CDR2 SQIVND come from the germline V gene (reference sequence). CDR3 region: CASSLRQDEKLFF. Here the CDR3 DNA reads TGTGCCAGTAGTCTCAGACAAGACGAAAAACTGTTTTTT.

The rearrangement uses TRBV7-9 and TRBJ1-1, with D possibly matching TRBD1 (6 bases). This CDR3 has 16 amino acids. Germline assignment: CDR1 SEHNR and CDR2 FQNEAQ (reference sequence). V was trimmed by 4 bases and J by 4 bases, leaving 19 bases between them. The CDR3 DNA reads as TGTGCCAGCAGCTACAACAGGGAGGGAGTGCTCACTGAAGCTTTCTTT. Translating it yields CASSYNREGVLTEAFF.

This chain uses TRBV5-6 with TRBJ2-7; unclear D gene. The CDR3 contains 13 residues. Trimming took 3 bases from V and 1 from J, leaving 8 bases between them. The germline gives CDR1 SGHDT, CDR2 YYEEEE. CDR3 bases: TGTGCCAGCAGCTCAAGACGGTCCTACGAGCAGTACTTC. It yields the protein CASSSRRSYEQYF.

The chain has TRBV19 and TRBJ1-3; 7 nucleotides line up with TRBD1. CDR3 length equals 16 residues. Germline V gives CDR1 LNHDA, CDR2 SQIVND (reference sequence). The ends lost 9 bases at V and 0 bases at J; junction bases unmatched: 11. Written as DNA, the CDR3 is TGTGCCAGCTATTCCACAGGGGAAGGCTCTGGAAACACCATATATTTT. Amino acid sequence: CASYSTGEGSGNTIYF.

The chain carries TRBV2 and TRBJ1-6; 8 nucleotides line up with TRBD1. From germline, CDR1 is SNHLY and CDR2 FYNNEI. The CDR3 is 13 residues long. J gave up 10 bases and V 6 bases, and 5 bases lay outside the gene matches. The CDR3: CASSGRTGSPLHF. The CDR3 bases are TGTGCCAGCAGCGGGAGGACAGGGTCACCCCTCCACTTT.

The CDR3 region is CASSSGQGIWEKLFF. The CDR3 DNA follows: TGTGCCAGCAGCTCAGGACAGGGTATTTGGGAAAAACTGTTTTTT. The chain has TRBV7-6 and TRBJ1-4; TRBD1 matches 8 bases. From germline, CDR1 is SGHVS and CDR2 FNYEAQ. V dropped 4 bases and J dropped 8; count of bases not matched to a gene: 9. The CDR3 loop spans 15 amino acids.

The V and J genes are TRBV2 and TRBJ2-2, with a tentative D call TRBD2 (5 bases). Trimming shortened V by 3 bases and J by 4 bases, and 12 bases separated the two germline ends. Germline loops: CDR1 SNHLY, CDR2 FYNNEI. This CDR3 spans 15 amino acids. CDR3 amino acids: CASSDRLASTGELFF. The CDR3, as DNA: TGTGCCAGCAGTGATCGGCTAGCCAGCACCGGGGAGCTGTTTTTT. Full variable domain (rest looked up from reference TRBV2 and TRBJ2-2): EPEVTQTPSHQVTQMGQEVILRCVPISNHLYFYWYRQILGQKVEFLVSFYNNEISEKSEIFDDQFSVERPDGSNFTLKIRSTKLEDSAMYFCASSDRLASTGELFFGEGSRLTVL.

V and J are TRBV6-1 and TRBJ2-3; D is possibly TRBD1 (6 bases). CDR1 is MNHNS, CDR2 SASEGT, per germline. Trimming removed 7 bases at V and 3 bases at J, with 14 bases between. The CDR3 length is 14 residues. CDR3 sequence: CASIWGQGTDTQYF. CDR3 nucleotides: TGTGCCAGCATTTGGGGGCAGGGGACAGATACGCAGTATTTT.

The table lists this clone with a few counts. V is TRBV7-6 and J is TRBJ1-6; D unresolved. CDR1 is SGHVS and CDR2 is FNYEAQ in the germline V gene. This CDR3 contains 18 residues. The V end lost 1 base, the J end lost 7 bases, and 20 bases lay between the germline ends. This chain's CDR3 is CASSLDSPSGHLNSPLHF. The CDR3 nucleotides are TGTGCCAGCAGCTTAGATTCCCCCAGCGGTCATCTGAATTCACCCCTCCACTTT.

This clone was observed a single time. CDR3 sequence (DNA): TGTGCCAGCATGATGGGACAGGGAGGGGATAGCAATCAGCCCCAGCATTTT. Encoded protein: CASMMGQGGDSNQPQHF. The V and J genes are TRBV2 and TRBJ1-5, with 9 positions matching TRBD1. V lost 7 bases and J lost 0; bases outside the gene matches: 10. Germline values: CDR1 SNHLY, CDR2 FYNNEI. The CDR3 is 17 amino acids.

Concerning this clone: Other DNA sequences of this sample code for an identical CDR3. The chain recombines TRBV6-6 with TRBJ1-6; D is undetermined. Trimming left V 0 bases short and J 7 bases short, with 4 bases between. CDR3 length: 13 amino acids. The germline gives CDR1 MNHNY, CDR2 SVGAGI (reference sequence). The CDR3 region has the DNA TGTGCCAGCAGTTACTCGGTGAATTCACCCCTCCACTTT. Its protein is CASSYSVNSPLHF.

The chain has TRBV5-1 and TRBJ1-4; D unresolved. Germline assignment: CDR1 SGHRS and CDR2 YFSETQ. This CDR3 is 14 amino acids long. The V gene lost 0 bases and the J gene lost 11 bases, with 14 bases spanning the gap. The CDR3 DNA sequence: TGCGCCAGCAGCTTGGTGTCCAAGGAGGATAAACTGTTTTTT. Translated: CASSLVSKEDKLFF. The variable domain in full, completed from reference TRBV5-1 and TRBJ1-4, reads KAGVTQTPRYLIKTRGQQVTLSCSPISGHRSVSWYQQTPGQGLQFLFEYFSETQRNKGNFPGRFSGRQFSNSRSEMNVSTLELGDSALYLCASSLVSKEDKLFFGSGTQLSVL.

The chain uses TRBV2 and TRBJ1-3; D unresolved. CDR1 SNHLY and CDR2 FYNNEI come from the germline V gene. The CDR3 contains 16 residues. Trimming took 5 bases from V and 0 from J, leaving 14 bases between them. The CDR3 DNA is TGTGCCAGCAGTCCAGACGCCTTCCTCTCTGGAAACACCATATATTTT. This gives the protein CASSPDAFLSGNTIYF.

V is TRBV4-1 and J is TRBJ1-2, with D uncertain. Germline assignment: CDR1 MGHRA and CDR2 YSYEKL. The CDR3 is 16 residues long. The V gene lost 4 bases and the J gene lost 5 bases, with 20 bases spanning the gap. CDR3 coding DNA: TGCGCCAGCAGCCCCCCGGGCCGAACTTCTTGGTATGGCTACACCTTC. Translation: CASSPPGRTSWYGYTF.

The DNA of the CDR3 is TGTGCCAGCAGCTTAGGACAGGGCAACACCATATATTTT. Translated, it gives CASSLGQGNTIYF. V is TRBV7-9 and J is TRBJ1-3; 7 bases agree with TRBD1. V lost 1 base, J lost 7 bases, and 1 base stayed unmatched. CDR3 length: 13 amino acids. The germline gives CDR1 SEHNR, CDR2 FQNEAQ (reference sequence).